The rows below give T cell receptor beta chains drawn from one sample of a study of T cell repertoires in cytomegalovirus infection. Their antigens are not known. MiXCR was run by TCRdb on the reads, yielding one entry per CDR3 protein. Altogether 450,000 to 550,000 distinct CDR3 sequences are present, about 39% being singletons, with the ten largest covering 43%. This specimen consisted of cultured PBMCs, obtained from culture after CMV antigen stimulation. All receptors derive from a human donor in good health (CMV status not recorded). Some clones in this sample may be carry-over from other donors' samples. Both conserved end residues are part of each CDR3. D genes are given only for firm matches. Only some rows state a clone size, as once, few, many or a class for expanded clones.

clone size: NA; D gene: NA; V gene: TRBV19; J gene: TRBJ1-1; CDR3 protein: CASSILSDRYLNTEAFF; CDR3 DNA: TGTGCCAGTAGTATCTTAAGCGACAGATACTTGAACACTGAAGCTTTCTTT
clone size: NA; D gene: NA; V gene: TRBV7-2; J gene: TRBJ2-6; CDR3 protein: CASSLGSSGANVLTF; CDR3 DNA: TGTGCCAGCAGCTTGGGCAGTTCTGGGGCCAACGTCCTGACTTTC
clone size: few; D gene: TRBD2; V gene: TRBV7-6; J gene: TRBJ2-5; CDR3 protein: CASSLAVLAAPGTQYF; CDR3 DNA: TGTGCCAGCAGCCTCGCGGTACTAGCGGCTCCGGGGACCCAGTACTTC
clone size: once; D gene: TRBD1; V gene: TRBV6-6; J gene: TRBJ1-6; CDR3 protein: CASSYSGTGDSPLHF; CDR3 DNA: TGTGCCAGCAGTTACTCCGGGACAGGGGACTCACCCCTCCACTTT
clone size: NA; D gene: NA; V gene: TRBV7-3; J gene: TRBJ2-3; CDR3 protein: CASSLIGADTQYF; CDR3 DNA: TGTGCCAGCAGCTTAATTGGGGCAGATACGCAGTATTTT
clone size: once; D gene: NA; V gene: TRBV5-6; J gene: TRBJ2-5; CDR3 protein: CASSSPGTLQETQYF; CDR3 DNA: TGTGCCAGCAGCAGTCCCGGGACACTCCAAGAGACCCAGTACTTC
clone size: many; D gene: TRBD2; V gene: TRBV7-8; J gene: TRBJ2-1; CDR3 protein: CASSLGAGGLSYNEQFF; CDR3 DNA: TGTGCCAGCAGCTTAGGAGCGGGGGGTTTGTCCTACAATGAGCAGTTCTTC
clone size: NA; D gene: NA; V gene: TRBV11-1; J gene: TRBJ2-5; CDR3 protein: CASSLGNKVGETQYF; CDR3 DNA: TGTGCCAGCAGCTTGGGCAACAAGGTGGGAGAGACCCAGTACTTC
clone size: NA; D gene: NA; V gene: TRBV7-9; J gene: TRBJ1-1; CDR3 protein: CASSPPGGLLEAFF; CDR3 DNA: TGTGCCAGCAGCCCACCCGGAGGACTACTTGAAGCTTTCTTT
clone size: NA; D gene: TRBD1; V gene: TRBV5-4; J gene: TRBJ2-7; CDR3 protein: CASSLAPHGAGGEQYF; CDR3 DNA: TGTGCCAGCAGCTTGGCCCCACACGGGGCAGGGGGTGAGCAGTACTTC
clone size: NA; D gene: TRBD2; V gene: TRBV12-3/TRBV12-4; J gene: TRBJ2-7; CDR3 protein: CASSSGGRFYEQYF; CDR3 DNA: TGTGCCAGCAGTTCGGGCGGGAGGTTCTACGAGCAGTACTTC
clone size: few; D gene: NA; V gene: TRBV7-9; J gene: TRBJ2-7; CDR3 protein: CASSLAGGPQTYEQYF; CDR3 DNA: TGTGCCAGCAGCTTAGCCGGGGGTCCCCAAACCTACGAGCAGTACTTC
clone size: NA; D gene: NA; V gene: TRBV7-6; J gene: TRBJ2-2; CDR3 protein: CASSLKTLLPTGELFF; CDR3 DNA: TGTGCCAGCAGCTTAAAGACTCTCCTGCCCACCGGGGAGCTGTTTTTT
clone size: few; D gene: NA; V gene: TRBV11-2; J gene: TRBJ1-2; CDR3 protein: CASSAEGQAGYGYTF; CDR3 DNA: TGTGCCAGCAGCGCCGAGGGGCAGGCAGGCTATGGCTACACCTTC
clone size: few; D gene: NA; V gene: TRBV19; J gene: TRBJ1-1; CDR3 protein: CASTITAGGMNTEAFF; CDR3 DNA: TGTGCCAGTACCATAACCGCGGGGGGAATGAACACTGAAGCTTTCTTT
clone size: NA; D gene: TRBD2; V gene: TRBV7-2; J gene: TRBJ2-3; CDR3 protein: CASNPLPMGLAADTQYF; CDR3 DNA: TGTGCCAGCAACCCACTGCCGATGGGACTAGCAGCAGATACGCAGTATTTT
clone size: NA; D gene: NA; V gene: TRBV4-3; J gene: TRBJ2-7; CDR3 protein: CASSQGVTSSYEQYF; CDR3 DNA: TGCGCCAGCAGCCAAGGTGTTACCAGCTCCTACGAGCAGTACTTC
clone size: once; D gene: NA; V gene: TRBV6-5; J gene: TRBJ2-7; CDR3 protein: CASREGQMIYEQYF; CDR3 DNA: TGTGCCAGCAGGGAGGGACAGATGATCTACGAGCAGTACTTC
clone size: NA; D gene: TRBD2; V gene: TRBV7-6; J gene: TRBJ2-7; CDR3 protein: CASSLGRGTSFEQYF; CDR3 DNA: TGTGCCAGCAGCTTAGGGCGTGGGACTAGCTTCGAGCAGTACTTC
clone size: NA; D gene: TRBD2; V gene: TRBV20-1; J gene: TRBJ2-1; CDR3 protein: CSARDPGLAGARVVNEQFF; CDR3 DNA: TGCAGTGCTAGAGATCCGGGACTAGCGGGGGCCAGGGTTGTCAATGAGCAGTTCTTC
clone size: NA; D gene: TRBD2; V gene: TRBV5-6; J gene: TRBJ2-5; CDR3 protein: CASSLDPVVAGQETQYF; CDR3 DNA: TGTGCCAGCAGCTTGGATCCGGTGGTAGCGGGTCAAGAGACCCAGTACTTC
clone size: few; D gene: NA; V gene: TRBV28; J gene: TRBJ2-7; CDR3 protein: CASKVGQAFSYEQYF; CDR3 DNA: TGTGCCAGCAAGGTCGGGCAGGCCTTCTCCTACGAGCAGTACTTC
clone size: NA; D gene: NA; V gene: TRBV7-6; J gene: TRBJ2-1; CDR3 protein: CASSPRTNPSNEQFF; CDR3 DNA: TGTGCCAGCAGCCCCAGGACTAACCCGTCCAATGAGCAGTTCTTC
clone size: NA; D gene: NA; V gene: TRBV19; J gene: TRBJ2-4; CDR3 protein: CASSISWVRQPKNIQYF; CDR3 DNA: TGTGCCAGTAGTATTTCCTGGGTGCGGCAGCCCAAAAACATTCAGTACTTC
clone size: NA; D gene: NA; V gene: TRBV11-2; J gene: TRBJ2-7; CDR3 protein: CASSLNHGLGYEQYF; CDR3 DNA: TGTGCCAGCAGCTTAAACCACGGGCTAGGTTACGAGCAGTACTTC
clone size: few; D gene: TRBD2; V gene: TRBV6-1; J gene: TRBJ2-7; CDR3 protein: CASSEVWGGGAYEQYF; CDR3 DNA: TGTGCCAGCAGTGAAGTATGGGGCGGGGGGGCGTACGAGCAGTACTTC
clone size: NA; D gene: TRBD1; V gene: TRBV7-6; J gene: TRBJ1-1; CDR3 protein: CASSVGTGGNTEAFF; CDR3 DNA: TGTGCCAGCAGCGTGGGGACAGGGGGGAACACTGAAGCTTTCTTT
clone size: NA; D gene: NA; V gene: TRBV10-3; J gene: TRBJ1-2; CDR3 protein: CAISEADGSYGYTF; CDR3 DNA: TGTGCCATCAGTGAGGCCGACGGAAGCTATGGCTACACCTTC
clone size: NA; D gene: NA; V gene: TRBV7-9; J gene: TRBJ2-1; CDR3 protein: CASSPEVFGSVYNEQFF; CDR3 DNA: TGTGCCAGCAGCCCAGAAGTTTTCGGGAGTGTCTACAATGAGCAGTTCTTC
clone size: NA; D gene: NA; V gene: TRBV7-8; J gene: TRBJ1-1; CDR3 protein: CASRGVRGNEAFF; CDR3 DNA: TGTGCCAGCAGAGGTGTGAGGGGCAATGAAGCTTTCTTT
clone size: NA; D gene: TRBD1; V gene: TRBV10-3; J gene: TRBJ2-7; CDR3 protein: CAISGGQTGVGAYEQYF; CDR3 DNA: TGTGCCATCAGTGGGGGTCAAACAGGGGTTGGTGCCTACGAGCAGTACTTC
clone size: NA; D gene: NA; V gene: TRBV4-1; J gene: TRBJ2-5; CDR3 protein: CASSQETRRSQYF; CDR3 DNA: TGCGCCAGCAGCCAAGAAACCCGGAGGTCCCAGTACTTC
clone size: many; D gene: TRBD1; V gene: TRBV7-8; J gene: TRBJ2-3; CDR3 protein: CASSLADRVDTDTQYF; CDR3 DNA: TGTGCCAGCAGCTTAGCCGACAGGGTCGATACAGATACGCAGTATTTT
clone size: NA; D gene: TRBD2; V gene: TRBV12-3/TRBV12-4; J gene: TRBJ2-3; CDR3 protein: CASSSTSATDTQYF; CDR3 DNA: TGTGCCAGCAGTTCCACTAGCGCGACAGATACGCAGTATTTT
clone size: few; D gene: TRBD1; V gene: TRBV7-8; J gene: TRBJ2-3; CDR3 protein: CASRDSSTDTQYF; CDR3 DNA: TGTGCCAGCCGGGACAGTAGCACAGATACGCAGTATTTT
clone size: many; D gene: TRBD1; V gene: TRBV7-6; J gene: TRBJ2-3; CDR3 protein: CASRPGQGSTDTQYF; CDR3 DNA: TGTGCCAGCAGACCTGGACAGGGAAGCACAGATACGCAGTATTTT
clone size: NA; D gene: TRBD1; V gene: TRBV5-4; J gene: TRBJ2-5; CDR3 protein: CASSFLFSGTGGQETQYF; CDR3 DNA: TGTGCCAGCAGCTTCCTCTTTTCCGGGACAGGGGGCCAAGAGACCCAGTACTTC
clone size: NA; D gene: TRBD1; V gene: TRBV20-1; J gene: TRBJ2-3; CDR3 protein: CSASSPGGNTDTQYF; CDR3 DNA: TGCAGTGCTAGTTCTCCAGGGGGCAACACAGATACGCAGTATTTT
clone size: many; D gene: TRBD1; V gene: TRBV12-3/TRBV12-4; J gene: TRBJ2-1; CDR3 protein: CASSLRGTGGYNEQFF; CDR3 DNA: TGTGCCAGCAGTTTAAGAGGGACAGGGGGTTACAATGAGCAGTTCTTC
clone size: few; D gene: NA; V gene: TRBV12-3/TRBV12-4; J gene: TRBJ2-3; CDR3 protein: CASSSTESTDTQYF; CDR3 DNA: TGTGCCAGCAGTTCGACAGAGTCCACAGATACGCAGTATTTT
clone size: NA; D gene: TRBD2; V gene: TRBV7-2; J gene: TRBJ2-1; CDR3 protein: CATGLAVSNEQFF; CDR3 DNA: TGTGCCACCGGACTAGCGGTTTCCAATGAGCAGTTCTTC
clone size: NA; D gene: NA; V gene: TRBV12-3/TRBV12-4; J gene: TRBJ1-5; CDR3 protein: CASRGTSNQPQHF; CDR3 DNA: TGTGCCAGCAGAGGGACCAGCAATCAGCCCCAGCATTTT
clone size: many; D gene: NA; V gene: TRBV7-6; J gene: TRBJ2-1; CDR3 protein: CASSSGVGTEQFF; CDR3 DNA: TGTGCCAGCAGCTCCGGTGTGGGGACTGAGCAGTTCTTC
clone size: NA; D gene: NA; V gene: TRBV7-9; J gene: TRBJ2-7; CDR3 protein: CASAAGPGEQYF; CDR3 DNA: TGTGCCAGCGCGGCAGGGCCCGGGGAGCAGTACTTC
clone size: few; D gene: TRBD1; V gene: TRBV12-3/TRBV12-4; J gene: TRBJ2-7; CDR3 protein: CASSLWDRLHEQYF; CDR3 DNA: TGTGCCAGCAGTTTATGGGACAGGCTCCACGAGCAGTACTTC
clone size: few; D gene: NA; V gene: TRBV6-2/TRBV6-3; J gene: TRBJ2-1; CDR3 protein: CASSYSWGSYNEQFF; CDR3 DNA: TGTGCCAGCAGTTACAGCTGGGGCTCCTACAATGAGCAGTTCTTC
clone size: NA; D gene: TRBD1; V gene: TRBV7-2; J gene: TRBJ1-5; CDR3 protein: CASSPKGQGLSNQPQHF; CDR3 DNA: TGTGCCAGCAGCCCTAAAGGACAGGGATTGAGCAATCAGCCCCAGCATTTT
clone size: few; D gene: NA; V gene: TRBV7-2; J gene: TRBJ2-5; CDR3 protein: CASSGGTYRETQYF; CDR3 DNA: TGTGCCAGCAGCGGCGGGACATACAGAGAGACCCAGTACTTC
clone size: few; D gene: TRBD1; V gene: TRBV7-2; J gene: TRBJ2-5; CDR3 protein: CASSLNRGKTQYF; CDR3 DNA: TGTGCCAGCAGCCTAAACAGGGGAAAGACCCAGTACTTC
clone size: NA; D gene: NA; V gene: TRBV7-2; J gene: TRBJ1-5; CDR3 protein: CASSLVVLQPQHF; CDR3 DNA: TGTGCCAGCAGCTTAGTGGTCCTCCAGCCCCAGCATTTT
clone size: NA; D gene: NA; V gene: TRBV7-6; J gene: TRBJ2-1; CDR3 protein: CASSGYGNEQFF; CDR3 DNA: TGTGCCAGCAGCGGCTATGGCAATGAGCAGTTCTTC
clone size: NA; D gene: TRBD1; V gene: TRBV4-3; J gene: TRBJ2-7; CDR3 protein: CASSQGRDRVYEQYF; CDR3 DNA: TGCGCCAGCAGCCAAGGCCGGGACAGGGTCTACGAGCAGTACTTC
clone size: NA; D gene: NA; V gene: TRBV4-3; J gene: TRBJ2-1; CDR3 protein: CASRQADSSYNEQFF; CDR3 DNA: TGCGCCAGCAGACAAGCGGACAGCTCCTACAATGAGCAGTTCTTC
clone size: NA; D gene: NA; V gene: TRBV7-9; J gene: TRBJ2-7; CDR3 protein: CASSLSRDLTYEQYF; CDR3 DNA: TGTGCCAGCAGCTTAAGCCGGGACCTAACCTACGAGCAGTACTTC
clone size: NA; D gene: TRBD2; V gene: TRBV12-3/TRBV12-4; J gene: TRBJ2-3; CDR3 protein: CASSPYGGGTDTQYF; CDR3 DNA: TGTGCCAGCAGTCCGTACGGGGGGGGCACAGATACGCAGTATTTT
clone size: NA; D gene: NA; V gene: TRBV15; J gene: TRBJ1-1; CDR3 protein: CATSRQLTGTGSTEAFF; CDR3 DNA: TGTGCCACCAGCAGACAACTTACCGGGACTGGAAGCACTGAAGCTTTCTTT
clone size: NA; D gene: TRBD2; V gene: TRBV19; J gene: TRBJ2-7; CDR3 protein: CASSLGTSGGAYEQYF; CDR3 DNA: TGTGCCAGTAGTCTGGGGACTAGCGGGGGGGCCTACGAGCAGTACTTC
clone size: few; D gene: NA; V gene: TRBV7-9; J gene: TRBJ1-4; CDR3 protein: CASSLDPGEKLFF; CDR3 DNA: TGTGCCAGCAGCTTAGATCCGGGAGAAAAACTGTTTTTT
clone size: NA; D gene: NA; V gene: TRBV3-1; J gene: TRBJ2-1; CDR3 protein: CASSQKRASSYNEQFF; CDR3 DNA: TGTGCCAGCAGCCAAAAGCGGGCGAGCTCCTACAATGAGCAGTTCTTC